The source of this TCR beta chain is a study of T cell repertoires in cytomegalovirus infection. The wider study: Indications of both CMV infection and matching HLA type were provided by public TCR beta signatures. Overall study results and limits: CMV-specific TCR beta clonotypes restricted by HLA-C were the ones dominating the ex vivo response. Frequencies of public TCR beta families were cumulated, and this identified carriers of CMV plus the relevant HLA.

For this clonotype: What it recognizes is unknown.

The V gene end was trimmed by 3 bases and the J gene end by 5 bases; junction bases not matched to a gene: 6. CDR3 size: 15 residues. TCRdb processed the reads anew with MiXCR; each CDR3 protein has one entry. The sample holds 200,000 to 250,000 distinct CDR3 sequences, roughly 22% seen once. The TCR sequence derives from a human donor in good health (CMV status not recorded). Some clones in this sample may be carry-over from other donors' samples. The sample was CD8+ T cells from PBMCs. J is TRBJ2-3 and V is TRBV12-3 or TRBV12-4, with TRBD1 matching over 9 bases. CDR3 loop: CASSFPGQGIDTQYF. The CDR3 DNA follows: TGTGCCAGCAGTTTCCCGGGACAGGGAATAGATACGCAGTATTTT.